This T cell receptor beta chain appears in the sequencing data of a study of beta chain features in type 1 diabetes. Details on this clone: The antigen remains undetermined.

The entirety of the isolated RNA underwent reverse transcription, so expressed TCRB transcripts were sequenced. Approximately 3.6 million reads per sample on average were obtained from naive, central memory and regulatory T cell samples. The protocol was immunoSEQ multiplex PCR, while the TCRdb copy is restricted to in-frame clones and leaves out a portion. Altogether about 260,000 clones are present, 68% being singletons, with the ten largest covering around 0.05%. This CDR3 has 16 amino acids. Germline values: CDR1 SEHNR, CDR2 FQNEAQ (reference sequence). The V end was cut by 5 bases, the J end by 3 bases, with 17 bases between. Study-wide points: In comparison with healthy donors, patients had naive, central memory and Treg TCRB repertoires that appeared more similar.

The chain joins TRBV7-9 to TRBJ2-1; D might be TRBD1 (5 bases). The TCR was taken from a man in his thirties or forties in good health. What was sequenced was naive CD4+ T cells from blood. The CDR3 is CASSPRTGRFYNEQFF. The CDR3 DNA sequence: TGTGCCAGCAGCCCACGAACAGGCCGGTTCTACAATGAGCAGTTCTTC.